The clone carrying this TCR beta chain occurred once. Its antigen is unknown. Repertoires were generated with immunoSEQ multiplex PCR, while TCRdb's copy carries only in-frame clones and drops some. Among some 550,000 clones listed, more than 95% were seen once. The data were taken from a study of shared clonotypes between healthy human individuals. Study summary: Ranging from 18 to 49 in age, donors were a couple of women and three men. CD8 memory received one plate per donor, CD8 naive two, CD4 memory three and CD4 naive three. Study-level points and caveats: The sharing of approximately 5.1% of naive CD4 clonotypes was seen across a few donors. Sorted-subset sequencing was shown by rarefaction to be incomplete despite large depth.

Looked up from germline, CDR1 is SGDLS and CDR2 is YYNGEE. Trimming removed 3 bases at V and 2 bases at J, with 9 bases between. The CDR3 is 14 residues long. Input material: naive CD4+ T cells sorted from blood. The subset is: CD45RA+ positively selected. This TCR derives from a woman younger than 45 in good health. The V gene is TRBV9, the J gene TRBJ1-3; D ambiguous. CDR3 nucleotide sequence: TGTGCCAGCAGCGCGACGGTTGCTGGAAACACCATATATTTT. This encodes CASSATVAGNTIYF. Full variable domain (missing parts from reference TRBV9 and TRBJ1-3): DSGVTQTPKHLITATGQRVTLRCSPRSGDLSVYWYQQSLDQGLQFLIQYYNGEERAKGNILERFSAQQFPDLHSELNLSSLELGDSALYFCASSATVAGNTIYFGEGSWLTVV.